This passage covers 8 T cell receptor beta chains from one sample sequenced in a study of T cells after yellow fever vaccination. TCRdb reanalysed the 5' RACE reads using MiXCR and keeps one entry per CDR3 protein. Among 45,000 to 65,000 distinct CDR3 sequences listed, 6.5% to 8% were seen once. The sequenced sample was CD8+ T cells not binding an NS4B(214-222) dextramer, sorted from PBMCs, obtained about 41 days after the first yellow fever vaccination. These receptor sequences come from a man younger than 35 who received the YFV17D yellow fever vaccine.

This clonotype was seen a handful of times. This chain joins TRBV19 and TRBJ2-5; D is perhaps TRBD2 (5 bases). CDR1 and CDR2 from the germline V gene are LNHDA and SQIVND (reference sequence). The CDR3 length is 13 residues. V was trimmed by 3 bases and J by 1 base, leaving 6 bases between them. The DNA of the CDR3 is TGTGCCAGTAGTATGCTAGCCCAAGAGACCCAGTACTTC. As protein: CASSMLAQETQYF. Full variable domain (rest looked up from reference TRBV19 and TRBJ2-5): DGGITQSPKYLFRKEGQNVTLSCEQNLNHDAMYWYRQDPGQGLRLIYYSQIVNDFQKGDIAEGYSVSREKKESFPLTVTSAQKNPTAFYLCASSMLAQETQYFGPGTRLLVL.

This clonotype was observed many times. This chain links TRBV6-2 or TRBV6-3 with TRBJ2-3, with 9 bases matching TRBD2. CDR1 and CDR2 from the germline V gene are MNHEY and SVGEGT. This CDR3 spans 16 amino acids. The J segment lost 4 bases and the V segment lost 2 bases, leaving 7 bases of the junction unmatched. The CDR3 coding sequence is TGTGCCAGCAGTTACCCTAGCGGGACCGTAGCAGATACGCAGTATTTT. Its protein product is CASSYPSGTVADTQYF.

This clonotype was detected many times. The V gene is TRBV12-3 or TRBV12-4, the J gene TRBJ2-7; D might be TRBD2 (5 bases). The V gene lost 1 base and the J gene lost 7 bases, with 5 bases spanning the gap. The CDR3 spans 11 residues. In nucleotides, the CDR3 is TGTGCCAGCAGTTTAGGCGGGGAGCAGTACTTC. Its translation is CASSLGGEQYF.

The chain uses TRBV10-1 and TRBJ2-1, with 8 positions matching TRBD2. Germline V gene sequence: CDR1 WNHNN, CDR2 SYGVQD (reference sequence). The CDR3 contains 17 residues. V lost 6 bases and J lost 4; bases outside the gene matches: 14. DNA of the CDR3: TGCGCCAGCAGACAAACCCCAGGGAGCGGGGGTTACAATGAGCAGTTCTTC. This gives the protein CASRQTPGSGGYNEQFF.

In its sample, this clonotype was seen a few times. The chain uses TRBV12-5 and TRBJ1-1; 9 bases match TRBD1. Germline V lookup: CDR1 LGHNT, CDR2 FRNRAP. Losses at the gene ends were 1 base for V and 5 bases for J; bases not matched to a gene: 2. The CDR3 runs 14 residues. The CDR3 reads CASGLGTGVTEAFF. The DNA for the CDR3 is TGTGCTAGTGGTTTGGGGACAGGGGTGACTGAAGCTTTCTTT. The whole variable domain, remainder taken from reference TRBV12-5 and TRBJ1-1, is DARVTQTPRHKVTEMGQEVTMRCQPILGHNTVFWYRQTMMQGLELLAYFRNRAPLDDSGMPKDRFSAEMPDATLATLKIQPSEPRDSAVYFCASGLGTGVTEAFFGQGTRLTVV.

J is TRBJ2-7 and V is TRBV4-3, with 7 bases that match TRBD1. This CDR3 comprises 15 residues. Trimming cost V 2 bases and J 0 bases; bases outside gene matches: 4. Per the germline V gene, CDR1 is LGHNA and CDR2 is YSLEER. The DNA for the CDR3 is TGCGCCAGCAGCCAAATGACAGGGCTCTCCTACGAGCAGTACTTC. Translating gives CASSQMTGLSYEQYF.

This clonotype appeared a few times. The rearrangement uses TRBV11-2 and TRBJ2-3, with no clear D. There are 13 residues in the CDR3. The germline gives CDR1 SGHAT, CDR2 FQNNGV. V lost 3 bases to trimming and J lost 7 bases, with 11 bases between them. The chain's CDR3 is CASSLVPGNTQYF. The CDR3 DNA sequence: TGTGCCAGCAGCTTGGTCCCTGGCAATACGCAGTATTTT.

This clonotype has a count of ten or more. This sequence joins TRBV20-1 and TRBJ2-1; TRBD2 might be the D (6 bases). The V and J ends lost 0 bases and 1 base respectively, with 13 bases between them. The CDR3 totals 16 residues. Germline loops: CDR1 DFQATT, CDR2 SNEGSKA (reference sequence). The CDR3 region has the DNA TGCAGTGCTAGAGATGCGGGGCATCGGTCCTACAATGAGCAGTTCTTC. This codes for CSARDAGHRSYNEQFF.